One and the same sample provided the 13 T cell receptor beta chains below, sequenced in a study of T-cell memory formation after mild COVID-19. TCRdb redid the calling of the 5' RACE reads with MiXCR, one entry per CDR3 protein. The sample carries 350,000 to 500,000 distinct CDR3 sequences, roughly 17% recorded once. The sample taken for sequencing was PBMCs or a T cell subset sorted from them (not recorded which). Receptor source: a young man who had mild COVID-19 (a few samples of this study predate the infection). Cell type and time point are not known.

This clonotype was observed a handful of times. The V gene is TRBV5-1, the J gene TRBJ2-3, with D perhaps matching TRBD1 (5 bases). Trimming pared 4 bases from V and 5 bases from J, leaving 11 bases between. Germline V gene sequence: CDR1 SGHRS, CDR2 YFSETQ. This CDR3 comprises 13 residues. CDR3 residues: CASSSLTEDTQYF. Written as DNA, the CDR3 is TGCGCCAGCAGCAGCCTGACAGAAGATACGCAGTATTTT.

This clonotype was seen a few times. The rearrangement links TRBV28 to TRBJ2-7; 10 bases map to TRBD2. CDR1 MDHEN and CDR2 SYDVKM come from the germline V gene. Unmatched junction bases numbered 5, after V lost 6 bases and J lost 0 bases. The CDR3 spans 15 residues. The DNA of the CDR3 is TGTGCCAGCAGCGGTAGCGGGGGGCCCTCCTACGAGCAGTACGTC. Amino acids: CASSGSGGPSYEQYV.

V gene TRBV3-1 combines with J gene TRBJ2-1; D gene unclear. V was cut by 1 base and J by 10 bases, with 8 bases left in between. The CDR3 runs to 12 residues. CDR1 is LGHDT and CDR2 is YNNKEL in the germline V gene (reference sequence). The CDR3 sequence is CASSQVIGEQFF. CDR3 bases: TGTGCCAGCAGCCAAGTTATCGGGGAGCAGTTCTTC.

This clonotype was detected ten times or more. The chain is built from TRBV9 and TRBJ1-4, with a possible D match to TRBD1 (5 bases). The ends were cut back, 0 bases at V and 6 bases at J, with 6 bases in the middle. The length of the CDR3 is 13 residues. CDR1 and CDR2 (germline): SGDLS, YYNGEE. CDR3 protein: CASSVGDDEKLFF. CDR3 DNA: TGTGCCAGCAGCGTAGGGGACGATGAAAAACTGTTTTTT. The full variable domain, with the rest looked up from reference TRBV9 and TRBJ1-4, is DSGVTQTPKHLITATGQRVTLRCSPRSGDLSVYWYQQSLDQGLQFLIQYYNGEERAKGNILERFSAQQFPDLHSELNLSSLELGDSALYFCASSVGDDEKLFFGSGTQLSVL.

The genes are TRBV5-4 and TRBJ2-5; the match to TRBD1 covers 9 bases. The CDR3 extends over 14 amino acids. Germline lookup yields CDR1 SGHNT and CDR2 YYREEE (reference sequence). V dropped 0 bases and J dropped 4; count of bases not matched to a gene: 1. CDR3 sequence reads: CASSLDRGPETQYF. The CDR3 bases are TGTGCCAGCAGCTTGGACAGGGGGCCAGAGACCCAGTACTTC.

A few counts support this clonotype. The V gene is TRBV3-1, the J gene TRBJ1-5; possibly TRBD1 for D (6 bases). Trimming removed 5 bases at V and 4 bases at J, with 12 bases between. This CDR3 is built from 14 residues. Germline-derived CDR1 and CDR2 are LGHDT and YNNKEL (reference sequence). The CDR3 DNA is TGTGCCAGCAGCAAGACAGGCAAGAATCAGCCCCAGCATTTT. It yields the protein CASSKTGKNQPQHF. The full variable domain, completed using reference TRBV3-1 and TRBJ1-5, is DTAVSQTPKYLVTQMGNDKSIKCEQNLGHDTMYWYKQDSKKFLKIMFSYNNKELIINETVPNRFSPKSPDKAHLNLHINSLELGDSAVYFCASSKTGKNQPQHFGDGTRLSIL.

This clonotype appeared a few times. This sequence joins TRBV20-1 and TRBJ1-6; D possibly corresponds to TRBD1 (6 bases). The CDR3 loop spans 14 amino acids. Germline V lookup: CDR1 DFQATT, CDR2 SNEGSKA (reference sequence). V gave up 6 bases and J gave up 10 bases, with 19 bases separating them. The CDR3 nucleotides read TGCAGTGCCCCCCTTCAGGGGAAGGTCTCACCCCTCCACTTT. It translates to CSAPLQGKVSPLHF.

This clonotype occurred a few times. The chain couples TRBV27 to TRBJ1-2; D gene ambiguous. The CDR3 totals 15 residues. V was trimmed by 2 bases and J by 7 bases, leaving 17 bases between them. Germline V lookup: CDR1 MNHEY, CDR2 SMNVEV (reference sequence). CDR3 DNA sequence: TGTGCCAGCAGTTTACTCCCAATGGGCGCTATTGGCTACACCTTC. It yields the protein CASSLLPMGAIGYTF.

This clonotype was observed a handful of times. The V gene is TRBV10-3, the J gene TRBJ2-3; no clear D gene. Germline CDR1 is ENHRY and CDR2 is SYGVKD. The CDR3 is 15 residues long. V was pared by 2 bases and J by 0 bases, with 9 bases between. DNA for the CDR3: TGTGCCATCAGTGAGAATTACACTAGCACAGATACGCAGTATTTT. It codes for CAISENYTSTDTQYF.

The rearrangement joins TRBV5-6 to TRBJ1-4; tentatively, D is TRBD1 (6 bases). The germline gives CDR1 SGHDT, CDR2 YYEEEE. Trimming removed 1 base at V and 7 bases at J, with 11 bases between. This CDR3 contains 14 residues. DNA of the CDR3: TGTGCCAGCAGCTTGTTGGCAGGGGTTGAAAAACTGTTTTTT. Amino acid sequence: CASSLLAGVEKLFF.

The chain joins TRBV4-1 to TRBJ1-2, with 7 nucleotides matching TRBD1. Germline V CDR1 and CDR2: MGHRA, YSYEKL. The CDR3 has 15 amino acids. The junction had 6 bases not matched to a gene; V was cut back by 2 bases and J by 3 bases. This chain's CDR3 is CASSQQGEVHYGYTF. The CDR3, as DNA: TGCGCCAGCAGCCAACAGGGGGAGGTTCACTATGGCTACACCTTC.

This clonotype occurred a few times. This chain uses TRBV5-1 with TRBJ1-5; TRBD1 agrees at 8 bases. The CDR3 spans 19 residues. Losses at the gene ends were 4 bases for V and 6 bases for J; bases not matched to a gene: 21. Per germline, CDR1 SGHRS and CDR2 YFSETQ. CDR3 bases: TGCGCCAGCAGCGGAAGGGACAGGCAAGACCCCCCCTTACCTCAGCCCCAGCATTTT. Translated, it gives CASSGRDRQDPPLPQPQHF.

This clonotype was detected only a few times. CDR3 bases: TGTGCCAGCAGCGTAGTTGGGAACCCCGAGCAGTTCTTC. This encodes CASSVVGNPEQFF. The chain combines TRBV9 with TRBJ2-1; D is uncertain. There are 13 residues in the CDR3. Trimming removed 0 bases from V and 10 bases from J, with 11 bases in between. The germline CDR1 and CDR2 sequences are SGDLS and YYNGEE.